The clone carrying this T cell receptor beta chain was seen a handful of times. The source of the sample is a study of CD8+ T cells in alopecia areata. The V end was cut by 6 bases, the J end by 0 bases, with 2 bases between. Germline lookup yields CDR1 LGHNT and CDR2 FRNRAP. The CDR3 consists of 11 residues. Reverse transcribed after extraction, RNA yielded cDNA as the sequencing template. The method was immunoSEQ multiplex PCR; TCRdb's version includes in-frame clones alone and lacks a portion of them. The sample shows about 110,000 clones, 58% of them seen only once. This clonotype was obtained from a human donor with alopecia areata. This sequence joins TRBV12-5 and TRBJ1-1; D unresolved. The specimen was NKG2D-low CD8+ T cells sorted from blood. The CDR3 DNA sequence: TGTGCTAGTGGCGTGAACACTGAAGCTTTCTTT. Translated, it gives CASGVNTEAFF.